This is a list of T cell receptor beta chains from one sample in a study of T cells in Graves' hyperthyroidism and ophthalmopathy. TCRdb re-analysed the multiplex PCR reads in MiXCR, keeping a single row per CDR3 protein. Among about half a million distinct CDR3 sequences listed, more than 15% were seen once. Sequenced input: blood. The source is a woman in her twenties or thirties with Graves' ophthalmopathy. The CDR3 runs from the conserved cysteine through the conserved F or W. The order of the fields is J gene, D gene, clone size, V gene, CDR3 protein, CDR3 DNA. D genes are given only for firm matches. The size of a clone is reported for some rows only, either as once, few or many, or as a class for expanded clones.

J gene: TRBJ1-1; D gene: TRBD1; clone size: many; V gene: TRBV6-1; CDR3 protein: CASSPGQGLFQAFF; CDR3 DNA: TGTGCCAGCAGCCCCGGACAGGGTTTATTCCAAGCTTTCTTT
J gene: TRBJ2-5; D gene: TRBD2; clone size: NA; V gene: TRBV6-1; CDR3 protein: CASTPLHGAGGREETQYF; CDR3 DNA: TGTGCCAGCACTCCACTCCACGGTGCGGGAGGGCGAGAAGAGACCCAGTACTTC
J gene: TRBJ2-7; D gene: TRBD2; clone size: many; V gene: TRBV24-1; CDR3 protein: CATSTFGAGVGNEQYF; CDR3 DNA: TGTGCCACCAGTACTTTTGGGGCGGGAGTAGGGAACGAGCAGTACTTC
J gene: TRBJ1-5; D gene: NA; clone size: NA; V gene: TRBV7-6; CDR3 protein: CASSATRYQPQHF; CDR3 DNA: TGTGCCAGCAGCGCGACCAGGTATCAGCCCCAGCATTTT
J gene: TRBJ1-5; D gene: NA; clone size: many; V gene: TRBV12-3/TRBV12-4; CDR3 protein: CASSLAPSEGGWFQPQHF; CDR3 DNA: TGTGCCAGCAGTTTAGCCCCTTCCGAGGGGGGGTGGTTTCAGCCCCAGCATTTT
J gene: TRBJ1-5; D gene: NA; clone size: NA; V gene: TRBV5-5; CDR3 protein: CASSLRETYSNQPQHF; CDR3 DNA: TGTGCCAGCAGCTTAAGGGAAACCTATAGCAATCAGCCCCAGCATTTT
J gene: TRBJ2-1; D gene: NA; clone size: NA; V gene: TRBV9; CDR3 protein: CASSESGTNYEQFF; CDR3 DNA: TGTGCCAGCAGCGAGTCGGGAACGAACTATGAGCAGTTCTTC
J gene: TRBJ1-1; D gene: NA; clone size: many; V gene: TRBV2; CDR3 protein: CATRGGLNTEAFF; CDR3 DNA: TGTGCCACCAGAGGGGGACTGAACACTGAAGCTTTCTTT
J gene: TRBJ1-4; D gene: TRBD1; clone size: many; V gene: TRBV13; CDR3 protein: CASSGPGQGGEKLFF; CDR3 DNA: TGTGCCAGCAGCGGACCGGGACAGGGAGGTGAAAAACTGTTTTTT
J gene: TRBJ1-1; D gene: TRBD1; clone size: many; V gene: TRBV2; CDR3 protein: CASRDKDRGGTEAFF; CDR3 DNA: TGTGCCAGCAGAGACAAAGACAGGGGAGGGACTGAAGCTTTCTTT